These 32 T cell receptor beta chains were all obtained from the same sample, sequenced in a study of identical twins. From the 5' RACE reads, TCRdb called clonotypes with MiXCR, one entry per CDR3 protein. Among about 200,000 distinct CDR3 sequences listed, roughly a tenth were seen once. The sequencing sample was made of memory (CD45RO+) T cells sorted from blood. The receptors were gathered from a woman under 30 in good health.

This clonotype showed up many times. This CDR3 is CASSEGQGFSPLHF. In nucleotides, the CDR3 is TGTGCCAGCAGTGAGGGACAGGGTTTCTCACCCCTCCACTTT. The chain uses TRBV2 and TRBJ1-6; 9 nucleotides match TRBD1. J lost 10 bases, V lost 3 bases, and 4 bases had no gene match. The CDR3 covers 14 residues. The germline CDR1 and CDR2 sequences are SNHLY and FYNNEI.

About this clonotype: Likely a read error: the CDR3 ends without its conserved phenylalanine or tryptophan. This chain joins TRBV7-9 and TRBJ1-1, with D uncertain. The germline CDR1 and CDR2 sequences are SEHNR and FQNEAQ (reference sequence). This CDR3 comprises 14 residues. The ends were cut back, 0 bases at V and 3 bases at J, with 8 bases in the middle. CDR3 residues: CASSLAIGYTEAFL. The CDR3 DNA sequence: TGTGCCAGCAGCTTAGCAATCGGGTACACTGAAGCTTTCTTA.

In this sample, this clonotype turned up a few times. The chain joins TRBV6-1 to TRBJ2-7, with D unresolved. Trimming left V 5 bases short and J 5 bases short, with 16 bases between. The germline CDR1 and CDR2 sequences are MNHNS and SASEGT. The CDR3 runs 14 residues. This CDR3 reads CASSPPSGIHEQYF. In DNA form, the CDR3 reads TGTGCCAGCAGTCCCCCCTCGGGTATCCACGAGCAGTACTTC.

This clonotype has ten or more counts. The chain combines TRBV9 with TRBJ2-5; 8 bases are a match to TRBD1. Germline-derived CDR1 and CDR2 are SGDLS and YYNGEE. V shed 4 bases and J 5 bases; nucleotides not matched to a gene: 10. The CDR3 covers 15 residues. The DNA for the CDR3 is TGTGCCAGCAGCAAAACAGGGGGAGGTCTTGAGACCCAGTACTTC. Its translation: CASSKTGGGLETQYF.

This clonotype has more than one count but fewer than ten. V usage is TRBV7-8 and J usage is TRBJ2-7, with D possibly TRBD2 on 7 matching bases. This CDR3 has 16 residues. V was shortened by 10 bases and J by 3 bases, with 25 bases between the two germline ends. Per the germline V gene, CDR1 is SGHVS and CDR2 is FQNEAQ. CDR3 in DNA: TGTGCCATCACGGAGGGGGGGGGCGCGGGGTACTACGAGCAGTACTTC. This sequence encodes CAITEGGGAGYYEQYF. The complete variable domain, with remaining parts taken from reference TRBV7-8 and TRBJ2-7, reads GAGVSQSPRYKVAKRGQDVALRCDPISGHVSLFWYQQALGQGPEFLTYFQNEAQLDKSGLPSDRFFAERPEGSVSTLKIQRTQQEDSAVYLCAITEGGGAGYYEQYFGPGTRLTVT.

This clonotype was observed a handful of times. The rearrangement joins TRBV2 to TRBJ2-3, with unresolved D. Germline loops: CDR1 SNHLY, CDR2 FYNNEI. The CDR3 extends over 13 amino acids. V was trimmed by 3 bases and J by 5 bases, leaving 9 bases between them. The CDR3 DNA follows: TGTGCCAGCAGTGAGGAGTTAGGAGATACGCAGTATTTT. It specifies CASSEELGDTQYF.

The chain joins TRBV29-1 to TRBJ1-1; the D is unclear. The CDR3 is 11 residues long. Germline CDR1 SQVTM, CDR2 ANQGSEA. Trimming removed 0 bases at V and 2 bases at J, with 1 base between. The CDR3 loop reads CSVEDNTEAFF. The CDR3 DNA reads TGCAGCGTTGAAGATAACACTGAAGCTTTCTTT.

This clonotype has only a few counts. V is TRBV6-1 and J is TRBJ2-7, with D possibly being TRBD2 (5 bases). The CDR3 consists of 13 residues. CDR1 and CDR2 from the germline V gene are MNHNS and SASEGT. V lost 7 bases and J lost 3, with 13 bases in between. For the CDR3, the DNA is TGTGCCAGCAAGGCCGGGAAGAACTACGAGCAGTACTTC. It codes for CASKAGKNYEQYF.

This chain links TRBV5-6 with TRBJ2-1; D is undetermined. The V end was cut by 3 bases, the J end by 5 bases, with 9 bases between. Germline V gene data show CDR1 as SGHDT and CDR2 as YYEEEE. The CDR3 sequence is 13 residues long. CDR3 in DNA: TGTGCCAGCAGCTCTTTCGCGAACAATGAGCAGTTCTTC. Protein sequence: CASSSFANNEQFF. The whole variable domain, remainder taken from reference TRBV5-6 and TRBJ2-1, is DAGVTQSPTHLIKTRGQQVTLRCSPKSGHDTVSWYQQALGQGPQFIFQYYEEEERQRGNFPDRFSGHQFPNYSSELNVNALLLGDSALYLCASSSFANNEQFFGPGTRLTVL.

This clonotype was detected a few times. J is TRBJ2-1 and V is TRBV24-1, with unresolved D. Trimming took off 5 bases at V and 7 bases at J, with 5 bases between the two ends. Germline values: CDR1 KGHDR, CDR2 SFDVKD. There are 11 residues in the CDR3. In DNA, the CDR3 is TGTGCCACCAGTGCCCGTAATGAGCAGTTCTTC. This gives the protein CATSARNEQFF.

This clonotype showed up many times. J is TRBJ2-2 and V is TRBV20-1, with D possibly matching TRBD1 (6 bases). The CDR3 loop spans 13 amino acids. The V end lost 2 bases, the J end lost 5 bases, and 9 bases lay between the germline ends. In germline, CDR1 is DFQATT, CDR2 SNEGSKA (reference sequence). CDR3 amino acids: CSARSTGTGELFF. CDR3 coding DNA: TGCAGTGCTAGATCGACAGGAACCGGGGAGCTGTTTTTT.

DNA for the CDR3: TGCAGTGCGGAAGGACAGATGAACACTGAAGCTTTCTTT. Amino acids: CSAEGQMNTEAFF. This chain joins TRBV20-1 and TRBJ1-1, with D perhaps TRBD1 (6 bases). V gave up 6 bases and J gave up 0 bases, with 11 bases separating them. Germline CDR1 is DFQATT and CDR2 is SNEGSKA (reference sequence). The CDR3 loop spans 13 amino acids.

This clonotype was seen repeatedly, ten times or more. The genes are TRBV12-3 or TRBV12-4 and TRBJ1-1; D is perhaps TRBD1 (6 bases). With 6 bases removed from V and 1 base from J, the gap between germline ends came to 21 bases. The CDR3 sequence is 17 residues long. The chain's CDR3 is CASRSSGGGSRNTEAFF. The DNA of the CDR3 is TGTGCCAGCAGGTCTTCAGGCGGGGGCTCTAGGAACACTGAAGCTTTCTTT.

In regard to this clonotype: A read error may produce the germline difference seen at one junction end. The rearrangement links TRBV7-7 to TRBJ2-5; 8 bases fit TRBD1. The CDR3 sequence is 15 residues long. CDR1 is SSHAT and CDR2 is FNYEAQ in the germline V gene (reference sequence). The CDR3 nucleotides read TGTGCTAGCAGCTTGAACAGGGGGATAGGAGAGACCCAGTACTTC. It codes for CASSLNRGIGETQYF.

This chain connects TRBV6-5 to TRBJ2-7, with D hard to call. Germline CDR1 is MNHEY and CDR2 is SVGAGI. Trimming took 0 bases from V and 2 from J, leaving 11 bases between them. The CDR3 is 15 residues long. The CDR3 is CASSYSEGPPYEQYF. Here the CDR3 DNA reads TGTGCCAGCAGTTACTCGGAAGGGCCCCCCTACGAGCAGTACTTC.

This clonotype was observed at least ten times. The chain has TRBV30 and TRBJ2-3; TRBD2 matches 7 bases. The CDR3 loop spans 14 amino acids. V trimming: 4 bases; J trimming: 4 bases; junction bases outside the gene matches: 8. The V gene's germline CDR1 is GTSNPN and CDR2 SVGIG (reference sequence). CDR3 nucleotide sequence: TGTGCCTGGACTGGAGGAAGCGGGGCAGATACGCAGTATTTT. As protein: CAWTGGSGADTQYF.

This clonotype was counted many times. The chain has TRBV5-1 and TRBJ2-7; D ambiguous. The CDR3 runs 13 residues. CDR1 is SGHRS and CDR2 is YFSETQ in the germline V gene. V lost 0 bases, J lost 2 bases, and 6 bases lay in between. CDR3 in amino acids: CASSLGAAYEQYF. The CDR3 DNA sequence: TGCGCCAGCAGCTTGGGGGCAGCCTACGAGCAGTACTTC.

This clonotype was seen at least ten times. The chain couples TRBV5-1 to TRBJ2-2, with a possible D match to TRBD1 (5 bases). The CDR3 spans 13 residues. Germline V gene sequence: CDR1 SGHRS, CDR2 YFSETQ. V was cut by 0 bases and J by 6 bases, with 6 bases left in between. In DNA, the CDR3 is TGCGCCAGCAGCTTGGAGGGGTCCGGGGAGCTGTTTTTT. It codes for CASSLEGSGELFF.

This chain connects TRBV9 to TRBJ2-3, with D uncertain. This CDR3 has 14 amino acids. The germline V and J ends were trimmed by 0 bases and 4 bases, with 9 bases remaining between them. The germline CDR1 and CDR2 sequences are SGDLS and YYNGEE. CDR3 region: CASSVALSADTQYF. The CDR3 bases are TGTGCCAGCAGCGTAGCTCTGAGCGCAGATACGCAGTATTTT.

This clonotype has ten or more counts. The rearrangement links TRBV6-2 or TRBV6-3 to TRBJ2-1, with a weak D call TRBD2 (5 bases). V was pared by 5 bases and J by 4 bases, with 12 bases between. CDR1 is MNHEY and CDR2 is SVGEGT in the germline V gene. The CDR3 extends over 14 amino acids. CDR3 DNA sequence: TGTGCCAGCAGTAACGGACTGGATTACAATGAGCAGTTCTTC. Translated, it gives CASSNGLDYNEQFF.

This clonotype was observed many times. This sequence joins TRBV29-1 and TRBJ2-1, with TRBD2 matching 7 bases. Germline V gives CDR1 SQVTM, CDR2 ANQGSEA. CDR3 length equals 12 residues. J was trimmed by 8 bases and V by 3 bases; bases with no gene match: 4. The CDR3 coding sequence is TGCAGCGTTGATGCGGGAGTGGATGAGCAGTTCTTC. It specifies CSVDAGVDEQFF.

This clonotype was observed many times. The chain is built from TRBV3-1 and TRBJ2-1; TRBD1 or TRBD2 may be the D gene (5 bases each). V was clipped by 0 bases and J by 9 bases, with 15 bases between them. This CDR3 is built from 15 residues. CDR1 is LGHDT, CDR2 YNNKEL, per germline (reference sequence). In nucleotides, the CDR3 is TGTGCCAGCAGCCAAGAGGAAGGGACGGTAGCTGAGCAGTTCTTC. The encoded protein is CASSQEEGTVAEQFF.

There are a few counts of this clonotype. The J gene is TRBJ2-2, the V gene TRBV6-1; D is perhaps TRBD1 (7 bases). V lost 6 bases and J 0 bases, leaving 17 bases between the germline ends. Germline-derived CDR1 and CDR2 are MNHNS and SASEGT. CDR3 size: 17 residues. The CDR3 bases are TGTGCCAGCAGAGGGGGGAACAGGGGATCGAACACCGGGGAGCTGTTTTTT. As protein: CASRGGNRGSNTGELFF.

The rearrangement uses TRBV5-5 and TRBJ1-2, with D maybe TRBD1 (5 bases). V lost 5 bases and J 4 bases, leaving 15 bases between the germline ends. This CDR3 is 14 amino acids long. In germline, CDR1 is SGHKS, CDR2 YYEKEE (reference sequence). As DNA, the CDR3 is TGTGCCAGCAGTCGGATGGGGGGTGGCTATGGCTACACCTTC. Translation gives CASSRMGGGYGYTF.

This rearrangement joins TRBV12-3 or TRBV12-4 to TRBJ2-7; D might be TRBD1 (5 bases). The CDR3 contains 12 residues. V was clipped by 5 bases and J by 6 bases, with 11 bases between them. As DNA, the CDR3 is TGTGCCAGCAGTGCTGAGACAGTCGAGCAGTACTTC. Residues: CASSAETVEQYF.

The J gene is TRBJ1-1, the V gene TRBV2; TRBD1 might be the D (5 bases). The V and J ends lost 5 bases and 5 bases respectively, with 9 bases between them. CDR1 is SNHLY, CDR2 FYNNEI, per germline. The CDR3 loop spans 12 amino acids. This CDR3 reads CASSRGTTEAFF. DNA for the CDR3: TGTGCCAGCAGTAGGGGTACGACTGAAGCTTTCTTT.

This clonotype has a count of ten or more. The chain employs TRBV7-3 and TRBJ1-6, with 7 bases identical to TRBD1. The germline V gene has CDR1 SGHTA and CDR2 FQGTGA. The CDR3 is 15 amino acids. The junction had 6 bases not matched to a gene; V was cut back by 1 base and J by 9 bases. The CDR3 region is CASSLNTGDGSPLHF. The CDR3 coding sequence is TGTGCCAGCAGCTTAAATACAGGGGACGGTTCACCCCTCCACTTT.

This clonotype was counted many times. The chain joins TRBV18 to TRBJ1-1, with no clear D. Germline V gives CDR1 KGHSH, CDR2 LQKENI. V was shortened by 5 bases and J by 8 bases, with 15 bases between the two germline ends. The CDR3 consists of 13 residues. The CDR3 loop reads CASSDLSQGEAFF. In nucleotides, the CDR3 is TGTGCCAGCTCAGATCTCTCCCAAGGGGAAGCTTTCTTT.

This clonotype was detected ten times or more. This CDR3 reads CASSANQQETQYF. DNA for the CDR3: TGCGCCAGCAGCGCCAACCAGCAAGAGACCCAGTACTTC. V gene TRBV5-1 combines with J gene TRBJ2-5; D is uncertain. CDR1 and CDR2 (germline): SGHRS, YFSETQ. CDR3 size: 13 residues. Trimming removed 4 bases at V and 2 bases at J, with 9 bases between. The variable domain in full, completed from reference TRBV5-1 and TRBJ2-5, reads KAGVTQTPRYLIKTRGQQVTLSCSPISGHRSVSWYQQTPGQGLQFLFEYFSETQRNKGNFPGRFSGRQFSNSRSEMNVSTLELGDSALYLCASSANQQETQYFGPGTRLLVL.

This chain uses TRBV20-1 with TRBJ2-1; unclear D gene. CDR3 size: 13 residues. Germline assignment: CDR1 DFQATT and CDR2 SNEGSKA (reference sequence). The germline V and J ends were trimmed by 3 bases and 6 bases, with 12 bases remaining between them. This chain's CDR3 is CSASPLVRNEQFF. In DNA, the CDR3 is TGCAGTGCTAGTCCCCTGGTTCGCAATGAGCAGTTCTTC.

This clonotype was counted many times. The rearrangement uses TRBV6-6 and TRBJ1-5; D gene uncertain. Germline V gene sequence: CDR1 MNHNY, CDR2 SVGAGI (reference sequence). This CDR3 has 13 residues. The V gene lost 10 bases and the J gene lost 7 bases, with 17 bases spanning the gap. As DNA, the CDR3 is TGTGCCACCTCTACAGCTCTGGGGCAGCCCCAGCATTTT. Translation: CATSTALGQPQHF.

This chain links TRBV13 with TRBJ2-1, with D maybe TRBD2 (6 bases). Germline V gene sequence: CDR1 PRHDT, CDR2 FYEKMQ (reference sequence). Trimming took off 0 bases at V and 10 bases at J, with 16 bases between the two ends. The CDR3 is 15 residues long. The DNA for the CDR3 is TGTGCCAGCAGCTTAGGAGGTGGTAGAGGAGGGGAGCAGTTCTTC. Its protein is CASSLGGGRGGEQFF.